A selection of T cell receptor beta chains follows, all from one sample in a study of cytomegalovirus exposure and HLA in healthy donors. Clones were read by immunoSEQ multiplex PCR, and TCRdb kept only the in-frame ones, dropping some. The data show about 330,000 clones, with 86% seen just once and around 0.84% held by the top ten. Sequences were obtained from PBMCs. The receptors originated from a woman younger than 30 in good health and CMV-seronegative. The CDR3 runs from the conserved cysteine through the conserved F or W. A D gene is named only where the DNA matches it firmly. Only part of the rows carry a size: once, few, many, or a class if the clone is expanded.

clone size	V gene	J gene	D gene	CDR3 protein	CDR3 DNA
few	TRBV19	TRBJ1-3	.	CASTENSGNTIYF	TGTGCCAGTACGGAGAACTCTGGAAACACCATATATTTT
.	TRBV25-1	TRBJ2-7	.	CASSSYDGTYEQYF	TGTGCCAGCAGTTCGTACGACGGGACCTACGAGCAGTACTTC
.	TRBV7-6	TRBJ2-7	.	CASSPPAGAGFLEQYF	TGTGCCAGCAGCCCCCCGGCGGGCGCGGGTTTTCTTGAGCAGTACTTC
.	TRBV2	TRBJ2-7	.	CASKEVEYEQYF	TGTGCCAGCAAAGAGGTGGAGTACGAGCAGTACTTC
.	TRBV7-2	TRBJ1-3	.	CASSFFETSTIYF	TGTGCCAGCAGCTTTTTCGAAACGAGTACCATATATTTT
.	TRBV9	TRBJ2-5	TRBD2	CASSVVAGEQETQYF	TGTGCCAGCAGCGTAGTAGCGGGAGAGCAAGAGACCCAGTACTTC
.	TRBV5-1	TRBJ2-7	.	CASSINRFSYEQYF	TGCGCCAGCAGCATCAACAGGTTTTCCTACGAGCAGTACTTC
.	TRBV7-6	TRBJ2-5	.	CASSFSSSGETQYF	TGTGCCAGCAGTTTCTCGTCATCGGGGGAGACCCAGTACTTC
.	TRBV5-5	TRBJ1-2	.	CASTSRTDNYGYTF	TGTGCCAGCACCTCCCGGACTGATAACTATGGCTACACCTTC
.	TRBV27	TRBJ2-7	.	CASSWGPTYEQYF	TGTGCCAGCAGCTGGGGCCCAACCTACGAGCAGTACTTC
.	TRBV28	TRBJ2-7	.	CASSLVEQYF	TGTGCCAGCAGTTTAGTAGAGCAGTACTTC
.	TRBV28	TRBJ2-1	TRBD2	CASSSLGAGARNEQFF	TGTGCCAGCAGTTCCCTAGGAGCGGGAGCCCGCAATGAGCAGTTCTTC
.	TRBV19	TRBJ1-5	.	CASSMGTQKASNQPQHF	TGTGCCAGTAGTATGGGGACACAGAAGGCGAGCAATCAGCCCCAGCATTTT
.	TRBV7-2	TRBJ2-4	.	CASSPAGTLAKNIQYF	TGTGCCAGCAGCCCAGCCGGGACACTAGCCAAAAACATTCAGTACTTC
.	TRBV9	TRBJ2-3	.	CASSVTTPQRYTTDTQYF	TGTGCCAGCAGCGTAACAACCCCCCAGCGGTATACCACAGATACGCAGTATTTT
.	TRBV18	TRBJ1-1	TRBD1	CASSSNSRTGDTEAFF	TGTGCCAGCTCATCGAATTCCCGGACAGGGGACACTGAAGCTTTCTTT
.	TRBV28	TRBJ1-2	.	CASLGRQEGPWGYTF	TGTGCCAGTCTGGGGAGGCAAGAGGGGCCCTGGGGCTACACCTTC
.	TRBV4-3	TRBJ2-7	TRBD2	CASSPSGDDSYEQYF	TGCGCCAGCAGCCCTAGCGGGGACGACTCCTACGAGCAGTACTTC
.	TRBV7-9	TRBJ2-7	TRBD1	CASRHGQGYEQYF	TGTGCCAGCAGACATGGACAGGGCTACGAGCAGTACTTC
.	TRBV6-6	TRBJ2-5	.	CASSSSARQETQYF	TGTGCCAGCAGTTCCTCCGCGCGGCAAGAGACCCAGTACTTC
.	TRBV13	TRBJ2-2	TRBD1	CASSGQGANTGELFF	TGTGCCAGCAGCGGACAGGGTGCGAACACCGGGGAGCTGTTTTTT
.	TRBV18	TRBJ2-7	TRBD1	CASSPDRDEQYF	TGTGCCAGCTCACCCGACAGGGACGAGCAGTACTTC
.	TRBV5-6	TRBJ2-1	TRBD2	CASSLALAGGYNEQFF	TGTGCCAGCAGCCTAGCGCTAGCGGGAGGATACAATGAGCAGTTCTTC
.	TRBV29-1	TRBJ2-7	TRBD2	CSVAGTNSYEQYF	TGCAGCGTCGCCGGGACTAACTCCTACGAGCAGTACTTC
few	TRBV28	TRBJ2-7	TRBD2	CASRPLKRDEAYEQYF	TGTGCCAGCAGGCCCCTGAAGCGGGATGAGGCCTACGAGCAGTACTTC
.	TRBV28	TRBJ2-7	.	CASSFPTGPSYEQYF	TGTGCCAGCAGTTTCCCTACTGGTCCATCCTACGAGCAGTACTTC
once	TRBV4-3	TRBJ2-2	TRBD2	CASSQDPKREGETGELFF	TGCGCCAGCAGCCAAGATCCGAAGCGGGAGGGCGAAACCGGGGAGCTGTTTTTT
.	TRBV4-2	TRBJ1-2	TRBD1	CASSQQTGGGEDGYTF	TGTGCCAGCAGCCAGCAGACAGGGGGAGGTGAGGATGGCTACACCTTC
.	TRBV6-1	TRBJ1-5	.	CASSEAGGAMVNQPQHF	TGTGCCAGCAGTGAAGCAGGCGGGGCGATGGTGAATCAGCCCCAGCATTTT